The clone carrying this TCR beta chain was detected many times. Its antigen is currently unknown. This sample was included in a study of T cells in Graves' hyperthyroidism and ophthalmopathy. Study-wide results and limits: In blood, most of the thyroid clonotypes expanded above 0.001 were also present.

The CDR3 loop spans 13 amino acids. Per germline, CDR1 LNHDA and CDR2 SQIVND (reference sequence). The V and J ends lost 3 bases and 0 bases respectively, with 5 bases between them. TCR beta CDR3 sequences were amplified from RNA transcripts. The HTBI set primed first-round TCR CDR3 RT-PCR. TCRdb fed the multiplex PCR reads into MiXCR, producing one record per CDR3 protein. This table has 400,000 to 600,000 distinct CDR3 sequences, 20% appearing once. Sequencing was carried out using blood. The chain uses TRBV19 and TRBJ1-2, with D unresolved. The TCR originated in a man between 18 and 35 years old with Graves' hyperthyroidism. The CDR3 loop reads CASSMSPNYGYTF. The DNA for the CDR3 is TGTGCCAGTAGTATGTCCCCTAACTATGGCTACACCTTC.